This is a list of T cell receptor beta chains from one sample in a study of blood T cell repertoires in COVID-19. Repertoires were generated with immunoSEQ multiplex PCR, while TCRdb's copy carries only in-frame clones and drops some. The data contain some 20,000 clones, about 89% of them singletons. Sequencing was performed on peripheral blood. The receptor source for this set is a woman aged 55-69 years with active COVID-19. CDR3s include the opening cysteine and the closing phenylalanine or tryptophan. Each record gives: clone size, V gene, D gene, J gene, CDR3 DNA, CDR3 protein. The D gene is left open where the match is weak. Clone size appears in some rows only: once, few, many, or a class for an expanded clone.

>few|TRBV5-3|NA|TRBJ1-5
TGTGCCAGAAGCTTGCCCGGACATTATCAGCCCCAGCATTTT
CARSLPGHYQPQHF
>once|TRBV29-1|NA|TRBJ1-3
TGCAGCGCAACAGGGAAAGATGGAAACACCATATATTTT
CSATGKDGNTIYF
>NA|TRBV5-8|TRBD1|TRBJ1-2
TGTGCCTCTTGGGGGGACAGGAAGAATTATGGCTACACCTTC
CASWGDRKNYGYTF
>NA|TRBV2|NA|TRBJ2-5
TGTGCCAGCACTGCAGTTGTTTTGGAGACCCAGTACTTC
CASTAVVLETQYF
>NA|TRBV2|NA|TRBJ1-1
TGTGCCAGCAGTGATGTGGGCATCGGGAACACTGAAGCTTTCTTT
CASSDVGIGNTEAFF
>NA|TRBV6-4|NA|TRBJ2-5
TGTGCCAGCATCGGATGGAGGGAGCCCGCCTCCGAAGAGACCCAGTACTTC
CASIGWREPASEETQYF
>NA|TRBV5-6|NA|TRBJ2-5
TGTGCCAGCAGCTTGATGAGGCTGCGGGAGACCCAGTACTTC
CASSLMRLRETQYF
>NA|TRBV6-1|NA|TRBJ1-1
TGTGCCAGCAGTGAAAGCTTGATGAACACTGAAGCTTTCTTT
CASSESLMNTEAFF
>NA|TRBV5-5|NA|TRBJ2-7
TGTGCCAGCAGCCACCTATCCCCCGGGGGACTCTACGAGCAGTACTTC
CASSHLSPGGLYEQYF
>NA|TRBV13|TRBD1|TRBJ1-2
TGTGCCAGCAGCTTGGACAGGGTCAGCGGCTACACCTTC
CASSLDRVSGYTF
>NA|TRBV6-1|TRBD2|TRBJ2-1
TGTGCCAGCAGTGCGTCAACTAGCGGGGGGTTCAATGAGCAGTTCTTC
CASSASTSGGFNEQFF
>NA|TRBV12-5|NA|TRBJ2-1
TGTGCTAGTGGTTCCCACAGGGTGACCAGCTCCTACAATGAGCAGTTCTTC
CASGSHRVTSSYNEQFF
>NA|TRBV7-6|TRBD2|TRBJ2-3
TGTGCCAGCAGTTTCGGTAGCGGGGGTAACACAGATACGCAGTATTTT
CASSFGSGGNTDTQYF
>NA|TRBV6-6|TRBD1|TRBJ2-3
TGTGCCAGCAGTTTGTCCGGGACAGGGAGCACAGATACGCAGTATTTT
CASSLSGTGSTDTQYF
>NA|TRBV7-9|TRBD1|TRBJ1-1
TGTGCCAGCAGCTACACGCAGGGGGGGAACACTGAAGCTTTCTTT
CASSYTQGGNTEAFF
>NA|TRBV19|TRBD1|TRBJ1-2
TGTGCCGCTAGGGACAGAGGAAAGGATGGCTACACCTTC
CAARDRGKDGYTF
>NA|TRBV7-6|TRBD2|TRBJ2-1
TGTGCCAGCAGCTTAGTGGGACTAGCGGGTGGAAATGAGCAGTTCTTC
CASSLVGLAGGNEQFF
>NA|TRBV18|TRBD1|TRBJ2-5
TGTGCCAGCTCACCGGCCCGACAGGGATCTGGGGAGACCCAGTACTTC
CASSPARQGSGETQYF
>NA|TRBV7-9|NA|TRBJ2-6
TGTGCCAGCAGCCAAAACTCTGGGGCCAACGTCCTGACTTTC
CASSQNSGANVLTF
>NA|TRBV11-2|NA|TRBJ1-2
TGTGCCAGCTGGCAGGTTGGCTATGGCTACACCTTC
CASWQVGYGYTF
>NA|TRBV11-2|NA|TRBJ2-2
TGTGCCAGCAGCCGGGTTGAGTTACGGGGCACCGGGGAGCTGTTTTTT
CASSRVELRGTGELFF
>NA|TRBV10-2|NA|TRBJ1-2
TGCGCCAGCAGGGAGATACCCGGCTATGGCTACACCTTC
CASREIPGYGYTF
>NA|TRBV6-5|TRBD1|TRBJ1-2
TGTGCCAGTCAGGACAGGAACTATGGCTACACCTTC
CASQDRNYGYTF